This T cell receptor (beta chain) was observed in a study of blood T cell repertoires in COVID-19 (TCRdb year 2020). Looking at the study overall: The collaborator samples originated in the United States, Italy and Spain and spanned the acute and convalescent phases of COVID-19. The material from the prospective study consisted of cDNA or gDNA derived from T cells, B-cell-depleted T cells, or PBMCs. Deeply sampled blood TCRbeta repertoires from subjects exposed to, actively infected with, or recovered from COVID-19 were included in the dataset. The repertoires were made available in a free public database intended to serve as a resource for research on the immune response to SARS-CoV-2. The samples were drawn from two sources: the first 160 participants of the ongoing ImmuneRACE study, and 1,200 or so subjects contributed by 6 global collaborators. A de-identified subject ID, COVID-19 status, age in years and sex were almost always included in the sample metadata. Where HLA class I and class II types were available, the types were taken from metadata supplied by the sample provider, not from assay-based typing.

Whole blood was collected in K2EDTA tubes by collaborating institutions according to the institutions' own protocols. For TCRbeta analysis, collaborator samples were shipped as frozen whole blood, as isolated PBMCs, or as DNA extracted from either sample type. Overall study results and their limits: The amount of clinical and demographic metadata varied by source and participant and was provided uncurated.

The immunoSEQ Assay, a bias-controlled multiplex PCR, was used to amplify TCRbeta CDR3 regions from genomic DNA. From the authors' description of their analysis: The number of nucleated cells in each sample was estimated from the amplification of reference gene primers within the assay. To quantify the absolute abundance of each unique TCRbeta CDR3 rearrangement, sequence reads were collapsed and filtered. Productive Simpson clonality was computed per sample as the square root of Simpson's diversity index over productive rearrangements. TCRdb carries this immuneACCESS record with in-frame sequences only. Its versions omit some clonotypes, under half of them owing to an unresolved V gene in the studies checked, with the rest unexplained. V, J and clone size derive from that table, while D and trimming were established from the DNA sequence. The sample contains roughly 54,000 clones, 86% of them found a single time. The ten most abundant clones make up 2% to 2.5% of the sample.

The CDR3 runs 17 residues from the cysteine to the phenylalanine. Only CDR3 DNA is held: 51 bases, read in frame from base 1. Via the germline V gene, CDR1 is MGHRA and CDR2 YSYEKL. V trim: 5 bases; J trim: 8 bases; unmatched bases: 14. Concerning this clone: What antigen it recognizes has not been identified. There are no base qualities to consult, and no much larger clone falls within one base.

The chain is made from TRBV4-1 and TRBJ2-1; the central 11 bases match TRBD2. Sequenced: peripheral blood. This receptor was obtained from a woman aged 55-69 years with acute or convalescent COVID-19. The CDR3 reads CASSRERVSGRADEQFF. The sequenced DNA: TGCGCCAGCAGCAGAGAGAGGGTTAGCGGGAGGGCCGATGAGCAGTTCTTC.